These 20 T cell receptor beta chains originate from one sample sequenced in a study of T cell responses to AZD1222 COVID-19 vaccine. The table came from immunoSEQ multiplex PCR; TCRdb's copy has only in-frame clones and leaves some out. The table includes 25,000 to 35,000 clones, roughly 92% detected once. The sample was peripheral blood, taken on day 0 of AZD1222 vaccination. The receptors shown here come from an adult in good health.

This rearrangement joins TRBV5-1 to TRBJ1-1; 7 bases line up with TRBD1. The germline V gene encodes CDR1 SGHRS and CDR2 YFSETQ. V trimming: 4 bases; J trimming: 1 base; junction bases outside the gene matches: 10. The length of the CDR3 is 16 residues. The CDR3 region is CASSQARGGGNTEAFF. As DNA, the CDR3 is TGCGCCAGCAGCCAGGCTCGAGGGGGCGGGAACACTGAAGCTTTCTTT.

The V gene is TRBV5-4, the J gene TRBJ1-1; D may be TRBD1 (5 bases). The ends were cut back, 4 bases at V and 0 bases at J, with 7 bases in the middle. CDR1 and CDR2 from the germline V gene are SGHNT and YYREEE (reference sequence). There are 13 residues in the CDR3. CDR3 protein: CASSGGLNTEAFF. Here the CDR3 DNA reads TGTGCCAGCAGCGGGGGACTGAACACTGAAGCTTTCTTT.

The chain links TRBV6-5 to TRBJ1-3; D unclear. The CDR3 extends over 13 amino acids. The germline V gene has CDR1 MNHEY and CDR2 SVGAGI. Deletions cut 6 bases from V and 2 bases from J, with 8 bases between. CDR3 bases: TGTGCCAGCAGCCACCCGGCTGGAAACACCATATATTTT. Translating it yields CASSHPAGNTIYF.

This chain links TRBV7-2 with TRBJ1-2, with D perhaps TRBD1 (5 bases). V lost 6 bases, J lost 8 bases, and 25 bases lay in between. The CDR3 totals 16 residues. Germline CDR1 and CDR2: SGHTA and FQGNSA. This chain's CDR3 is CASSLAPGGAKHGYTF. The CDR3, as DNA: TGTGCCAGCAGTCTCGCCCCGGGAGGGGCGAAGCACGGCTACACCTTC. Using reference TRBV7-2 and TRBJ1-2 for the parts outside the CDR3, the full variable domain is GAGVSQSPSNKVTEKGKDVELRCDPISGHTALYWYRQSLGQGLEFLIYFQGNSAPDKSGLPSDRFSAERTGGSVSTLTIQRTQQEDSAVYLCASSLAPGGAKHGYTFGSGTRLTVV.

The CDR3 here is CASSQGGGGYTF. As DNA, the CDR3 is TGTGCCAGCAGTCAAGGGGGTGGCGGCTACACCTTC. The genes are TRBV6-2 or TRBV6-3 and TRBJ1-2, with D possibly being TRBD1 (6 bases). Looked up from germline, CDR1 is MNHEY and CDR2 is SVGEGT. This CDR3 is built from 12 residues. Trimming removed 5 bases at V and 8 bases at J, with 12 bases between.

This sequence joins TRBV27 and TRBJ2-6, with unresolved D. This CDR3 is built from 14 residues. The V end was cut by 2 bases, the J end by 3 bases, with 5 bases between. Germline-derived CDR1 and CDR2 are MNHEY and SMNVEV (reference sequence). CDR3 region: CASSLIVGANVLTF. The CDR3 nucleotides are TGTGCCAGCAGTTTAATTGTTGGGGCCAACGTCCTGACTTTC.

The CDR3 region has the DNA TGTGCCAGCAGGCCGCCGGGCCAGGGAAACACCATATATTTT. Translation: CASRPPGQGNTIYF. The J gene is TRBJ1-3, the V gene TRBV13; D unresolved. CDR3 length: 14 residues. The V end was cut by 6 bases, the J end by 4 bases, with 13 bases between. In germline, CDR1 is PRHDT, CDR2 FYEKMQ (reference sequence).

V is TRBV28 and J is TRBJ2-5; tentative D call: TRBD1 (6 bases). V gave up 6 bases and J gave up 7 bases, with 15 bases separating them. Germline V gene data show CDR1 as MDHEN and CDR2 as SYDVKM. The CDR3 totals 13 residues. CDR3 DNA: TGTGCCAGCAGCCCACAGGGCTCTGGGACCCAGTACTTC. Translated: CASSPQGSGTQYF.

This chain links TRBV7-2 with TRBJ1-2; 7 nucleotides align to TRBD1. The V gene end was trimmed by 5 bases and the J gene end by 2 bases; junction bases not matched to a gene: 11. CDR1 is SGHTA and CDR2 is FQGNSA in the germline V gene. CDR3 length: 16 residues. The chain's CDR3 is CASSPRTGRGNYGYTF. CDR3 coding DNA: TGTGCCAGCAGCCCCAGGACAGGTCGGGGGAACTATGGCTACACCTTC.

The V and J genes are TRBV4-1 and TRBJ1-4; D perhaps matches TRBD1 (5 bases). The CDR3 extends over 16 amino acids. V lost 0 bases, J lost 8 bases, and 16 bases lay in between. Germline values: CDR1 MGHRA, CDR2 YSYEKL. The CDR3 DNA reads TGCGCCAGCAGCCAAGAGGGTCTCCACGAGGGGGAAAAACTGTTTTTT. It encodes CASSQEGLHEGEKLFF.

The V and J genes are TRBV5-4 and TRBJ1-2; tentatively, D is TRBD1 (5 bases). Trimming shortened V by 4 bases and J by 0 bases, and 19 bases separated the two germline ends. This CDR3 comprises 17 residues. CDR1 is SGHNT and CDR2 is YYREEE in the germline V gene (reference sequence). In DNA form, the CDR3 reads TGTGCCAGCAGCGGGGCCGGCAGCCCGAACTCTAACTATGGCTACACCTTC. This codes for CASSGAGSPNSNYGYTF.

The rearrangement links TRBV3-1 (or the pseudogene TRBV3-2) to TRBJ2-3; weak D call: TRBD1 (5 bases). This CDR3 comprises 13 residues. The ends were cut back, 1 base at V and 9 bases at J, with 11 bases in the middle. Germline loops: CDR1 LGHDT, CDR2 YNNKEL (reference sequence). CDR3 protein: CASSQGRGRTQYF. For the CDR3, the DNA is TGTGCCAGCAGCCAAGGTAGGGGCCGAACGCAGTATTTT.

V is TRBV20-1 and J is TRBJ1-1; D uncertain. The ends were cut back, 5 bases at V and 6 bases at J, with 10 bases in the middle. The germline gives CDR1 DFQATT, CDR2 SNEGSKA (reference sequence). The CDR3 runs 11 residues. The CDR3: CSAGRGSEAFF. CDR3 in DNA: TGCAGTGCTGGCCGAGGCTCTGAAGCTTTCTTT.

The rearrangement joins TRBV5-4 to TRBJ1-4; 8 bases fit TRBD1. Looked up from germline, CDR1 is SGHNT and CDR2 is YYREEE (reference sequence). The CDR3 consists of 15 residues. V dropped 0 bases and J dropped 3; count of bases not matched to a gene: 1. The CDR3 DNA reads as TGTGCCAGCAGCTTGGAGACAGGGGCTAATGAAAAACTGTTTTTT. Protein sequence: CASSLETGANEKLFF.

The J gene is TRBJ2-7, the V gene TRBV12-3 or TRBV12-4, with D possibly called TRBD1 or TRBD2 (5 bases each). This CDR3 spans 11 amino acids. With 6 bases removed from V and 2 bases from J, the gap between germline ends came to 5 bases. CDR3 in DNA: TGTGCCAGCAGGGGACCCTACGAGCAGTACTTC. This encodes CASRGPYEQYF.

CDR3 sequence (DNA): TGTGCCAGCCGCGTCACGGCAGGGGGTCAGCCCCAGCATTTT. It is translated as CASRVTAGGQPQHF. This chain joins TRBV6-5 and TRBJ1-5; 7 bases line up with TRBD1. The V gene's germline CDR1 is MNHEY and CDR2 SVGAGI. The CDR3 is made up of 14 amino acids. V trimming: 8 bases; J trimming: 6 bases; junction bases outside the gene matches: 10.

This sequence joins TRBV6-2 or TRBV6-3 and TRBJ2-7; weak D call: TRBD1 (5 bases). The V end lost 3 bases, the J end lost 2 bases, and 8 bases lay between the germline ends. The germline V gene has CDR1 MNHEY and CDR2 SVGEGT. The CDR3 totals 13 residues. This chain's CDR3 is CASSYQGPYEQYF. The CDR3 nucleotides read TGTGCCAGCAGTTATCAGGGTCCCTACGAGCAGTACTTC.

The chain combines TRBV7-8 with TRBJ1-6, with 8 bases aligning to TRBD1. Unmatched junction bases numbered 9, after V lost 1 base and J lost 7 bases. Germline V gene data show CDR1 as SGHVS and CDR2 as FQNEAQ. The CDR3 extends over 17 amino acids. The CDR3 DNA reads TGTGCCAGCAGCTTAGTCACCGGGACAGGAAAAAATTCACCCCTCCACTTT. Translating gives CASSLVTGTGKNSPLHF.

V and J are TRBV13 and TRBJ2-7, with D possibly matching TRBD2 (5 bases). The germline CDR1 and CDR2 sequences are PRHDT and FYEKMQ (reference sequence). V lost 5 bases, J lost 3 bases, and 11 bases lay in between. The CDR3 is made up of 13 amino acids. The CDR3: CASSRGLIYEQYF. Here the CDR3 DNA reads TGTGCCAGCAGCCGCGGACTTATCTACGAGCAGTACTTC.

The V gene is TRBV27, the J gene TRBJ1-4; 7 positions match TRBD1. This CDR3 is 15 amino acids long. Trimming at V came to 6 bases and at J to 0 bases, leaving 4 bases not matched to a gene. Germline loops: CDR1 MNHEY, CDR2 SMNVEV (reference sequence). The CDR3 spells CASREGGPTNEKLFF. CDR3 bases: TGTGCCAGCAGGGAAGGGGGCCCAACTAATGAAAAACTGTTTTTT.